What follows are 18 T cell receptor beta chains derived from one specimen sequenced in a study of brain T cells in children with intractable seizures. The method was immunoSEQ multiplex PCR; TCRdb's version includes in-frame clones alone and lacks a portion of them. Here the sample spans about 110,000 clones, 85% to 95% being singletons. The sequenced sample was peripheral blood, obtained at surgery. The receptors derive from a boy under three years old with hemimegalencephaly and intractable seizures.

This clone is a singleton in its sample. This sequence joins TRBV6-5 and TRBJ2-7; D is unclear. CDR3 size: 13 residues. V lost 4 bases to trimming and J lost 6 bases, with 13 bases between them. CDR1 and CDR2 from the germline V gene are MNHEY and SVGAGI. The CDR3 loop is CASSSGLPSEQYF. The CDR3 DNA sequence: TGTGCCAGCAGTTCCGGGCTTCCTTCCGAGCAGTACTTC.

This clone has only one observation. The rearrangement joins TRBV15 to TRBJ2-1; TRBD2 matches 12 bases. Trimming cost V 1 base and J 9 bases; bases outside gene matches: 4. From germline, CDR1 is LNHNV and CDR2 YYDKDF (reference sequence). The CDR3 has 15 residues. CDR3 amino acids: CATSRVRLAGAEQFF. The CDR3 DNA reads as TGTGCCACCAGCAGAGTGAGACTAGCGGGAGCTGAGCAGTTCTTC.

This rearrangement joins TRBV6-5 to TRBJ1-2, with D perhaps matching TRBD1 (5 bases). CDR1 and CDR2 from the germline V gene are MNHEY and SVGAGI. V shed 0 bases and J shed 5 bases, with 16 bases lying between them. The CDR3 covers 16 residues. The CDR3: CASSYSIGRENYGYTF. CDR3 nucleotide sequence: TGTGCCAGCAGTTACTCGATTGGCAGGGAGAATTATGGCTACACCTTC.

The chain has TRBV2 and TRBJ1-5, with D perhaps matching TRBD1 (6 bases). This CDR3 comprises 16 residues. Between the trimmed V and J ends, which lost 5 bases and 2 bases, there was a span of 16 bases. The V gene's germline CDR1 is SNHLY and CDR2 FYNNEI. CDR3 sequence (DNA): TGTGCCAGCAGTCCTACCTGGGGGCTGGGCAATCAGCCCCAGCATTTT. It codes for CASSPTWGLGNQPQHF. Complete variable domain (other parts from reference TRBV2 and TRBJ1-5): EPEVTQTPSHQVTQMGQEVILRCVPISNHLYFYWYRQILGQKVEFLVSFYNNEISEKSEIFDDQFSVERPDGSNFTLKIRSTKLEDSAMYFCASSPTWGLGNQPQHFGDGTRLSIL.

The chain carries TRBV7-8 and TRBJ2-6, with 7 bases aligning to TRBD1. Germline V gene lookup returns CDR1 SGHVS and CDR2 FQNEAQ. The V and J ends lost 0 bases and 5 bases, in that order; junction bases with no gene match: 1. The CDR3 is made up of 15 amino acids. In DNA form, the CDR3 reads TGTGCCAGCAGCTTAGCAGGGGGCTGGGCCAACGTCCTGACTTTC. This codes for CASSLAGGWANVLTF. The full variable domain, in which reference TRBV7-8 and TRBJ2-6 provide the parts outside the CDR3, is GAGVSQSPRYKVAKRGQDVALRCDPISGHVSLFWYQQALGQGPEFLTYFQNEAQLDKSGLPSDRFFAERPEGSVSTLKIQRTQQEDSAVYLCASSLAGGWANVLTFGAGSRLTVL.

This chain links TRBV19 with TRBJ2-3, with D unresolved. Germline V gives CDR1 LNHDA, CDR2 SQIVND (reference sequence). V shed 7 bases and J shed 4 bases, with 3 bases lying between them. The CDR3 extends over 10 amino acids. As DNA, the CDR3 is TGTGCCAGTAAGGCAGATACGCAGTATTTT. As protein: CASKADTQYF.

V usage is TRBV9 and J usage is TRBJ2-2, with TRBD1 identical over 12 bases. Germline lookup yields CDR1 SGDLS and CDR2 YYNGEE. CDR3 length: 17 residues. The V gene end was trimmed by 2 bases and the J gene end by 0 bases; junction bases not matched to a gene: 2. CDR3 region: CASSVGTGGPNTGELFF. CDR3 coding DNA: TGTGCCAGCAGCGTGGGGACAGGGGGCCCGAACACCGGGGAGCTGTTTTTT.

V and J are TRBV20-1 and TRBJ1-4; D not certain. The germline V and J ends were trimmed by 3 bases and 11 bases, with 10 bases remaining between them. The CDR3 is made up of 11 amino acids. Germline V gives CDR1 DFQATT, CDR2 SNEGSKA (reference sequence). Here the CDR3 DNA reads TGCAGTGCTAGTGGCCGAGAGAAACTGTTTTTT. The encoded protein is CSASGREKLFF.

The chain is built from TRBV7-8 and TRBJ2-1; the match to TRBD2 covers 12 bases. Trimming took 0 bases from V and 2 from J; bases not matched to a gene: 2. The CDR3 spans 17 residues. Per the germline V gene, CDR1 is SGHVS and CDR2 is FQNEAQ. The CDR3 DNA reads TGTGCCAGCAGCTTAGCAAGGACTAGCGGGGCCTACAATGAGCAGTTCTTC. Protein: CASSLARTSGAYNEQFF. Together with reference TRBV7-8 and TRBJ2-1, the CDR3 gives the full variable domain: GAGVSQSPRYKVAKRGQDVALRCDPISGHVSLFWYQQALGQGPEFLTYFQNEAQLDKSGLPSDRFFAERPEGSVSTLKIQRTQQEDSAVYLCASSLARTSGAYNEQFFGPGTRLTVL.

This CDR3 is CASSRVGGVGSYNSPLHF. The CDR3 DNA follows: TGTGCCAGCAGCCGAGTAGGGGGGGTAGGGTCCTATAATTCACCCCTCCACTTT. V is TRBV27 and J is TRBJ1-6; the D gene is possibly TRBD1 (6 bases). Trimming removed 6 bases at V and 1 base at J, with 19 bases between. This CDR3 comprises 18 residues. Per germline, CDR1 MNHEY and CDR2 SMNVEV (reference sequence).

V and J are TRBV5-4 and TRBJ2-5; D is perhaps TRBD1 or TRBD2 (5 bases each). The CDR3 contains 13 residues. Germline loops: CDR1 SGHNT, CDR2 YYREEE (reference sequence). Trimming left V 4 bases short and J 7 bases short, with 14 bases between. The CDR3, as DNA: TGTGCCAGCAGCCCGGACCCGAGGGGGACCCAGTACTTC. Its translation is CASSPDPRGTQYF.

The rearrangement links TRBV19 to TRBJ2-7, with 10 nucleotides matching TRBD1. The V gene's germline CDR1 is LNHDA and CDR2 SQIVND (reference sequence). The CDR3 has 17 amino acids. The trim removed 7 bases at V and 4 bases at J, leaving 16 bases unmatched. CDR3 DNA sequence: TGTGCCAGTACCCCGGGCCGGGACAGGGGAAGGTGGTACGAGCAGTACTTC. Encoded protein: CASTPGRDRGRWYEQYF.

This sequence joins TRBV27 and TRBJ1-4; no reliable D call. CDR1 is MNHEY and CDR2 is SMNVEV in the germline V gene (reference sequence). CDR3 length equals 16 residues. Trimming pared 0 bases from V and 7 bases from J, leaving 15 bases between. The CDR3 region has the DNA TGTGCCAGCAGTTTATCGGCCTTTGGATACCGTGAAAAACTGTTTTTT. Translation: CASSLSAFGYREKLFF.

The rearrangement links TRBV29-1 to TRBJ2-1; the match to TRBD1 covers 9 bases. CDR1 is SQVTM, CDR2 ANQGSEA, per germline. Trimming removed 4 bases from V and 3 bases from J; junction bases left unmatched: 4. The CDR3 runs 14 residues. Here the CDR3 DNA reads TGCAGCGTTGCCGGGACAGGGCTCTACAATGAGCAGTTCTTC. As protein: CSVAGTGLYNEQFF.

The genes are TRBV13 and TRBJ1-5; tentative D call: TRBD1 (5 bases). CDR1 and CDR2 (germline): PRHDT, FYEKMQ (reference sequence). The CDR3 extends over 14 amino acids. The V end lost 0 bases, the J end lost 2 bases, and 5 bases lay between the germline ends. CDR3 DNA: TGTGCCAGCAGCTTAGGGGGGCGCAATCAGCCCCAGCATTTT. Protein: CASSLGGRNQPQHF.

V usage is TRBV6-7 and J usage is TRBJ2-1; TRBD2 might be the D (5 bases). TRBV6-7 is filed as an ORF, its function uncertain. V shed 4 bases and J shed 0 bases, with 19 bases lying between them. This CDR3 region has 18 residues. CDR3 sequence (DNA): TGTGCCAGCAGTTTCCCGGTAGGTTCGGGGAGCTCCTACAATGAGCAGTTCTTC. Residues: CASSFPVGSGSSYNEQFF.

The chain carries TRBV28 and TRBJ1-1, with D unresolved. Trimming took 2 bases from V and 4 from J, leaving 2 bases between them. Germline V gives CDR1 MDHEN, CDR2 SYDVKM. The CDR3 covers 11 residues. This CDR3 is CASSLATEAFF. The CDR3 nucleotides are TGTGCCAGCAGTTTAGCCACTGAAGCTTTCTTT.

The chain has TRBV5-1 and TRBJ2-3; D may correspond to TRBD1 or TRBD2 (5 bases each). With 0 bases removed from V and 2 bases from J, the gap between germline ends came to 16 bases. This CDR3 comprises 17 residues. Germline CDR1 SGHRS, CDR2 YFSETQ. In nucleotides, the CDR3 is TGCGCCAGCAGCTTGGGTCTGGGACCTCCCCCCACAGATACGCAGTATTTT. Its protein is CASSLGLGPPPTDTQYF.